Listed here are 17 T cell receptor beta chains from one sample, sequenced in a study of T cells in Graves' hyperthyroidism and ophthalmopathy. Amplification of TCR beta CDR3 regions was performed using RNA transcripts as template. When the TCR CDR3 underwent first-round RT-PCR, the HTBI primer set was used. TCRdb re-analysed the multiplex PCR reads in MiXCR, keeping a single row per CDR3 protein. Among about 710,000 distinct CDR3 sequences, about 16% were seen once, and the ten largest hold under 10%. Material: blood. Receptor source: a young man with Graves' hyperthyroidism.

This clonotype was detected only a few times. The chain has TRBV5-1 and TRBJ2-3; 8 positions agree with TRBD2. The germline CDR1 and CDR2 sequences are SGHRS and YFSETQ. V was pared by 2 bases and J by 1 base, with 3 bases of the junction left unmatched. There are 15 residues in the CDR3. Here the CDR3 reads CASSLLADRTDTQYF. CDR3 DNA: TGCGCCAGCAGCTTACTAGCGGATCGCACAGATACGCAGTATTTT.

The CDR3 DNA sequence: TGTGCCAGCAGCTTAACGCAGGCTAATTCACCCCTCCACTTT. Amino acids: CASSLTQANSPLHF. J is TRBJ1-6 and V is TRBV7-2; D is undetermined. The CDR3 sequence is 14 residues long. Germline CDR1 SGHTA, CDR2 FQGNSA. Trimming left V 2 bases short and J 6 bases short, with 8 bases between.

The rearrangement uses TRBV4-1 and TRBJ2-3, with D maybe TRBD2 (6 bases). V was shortened by 0 bases and J by 1 base, with 14 bases between the two germline ends. This CDR3 has 17 residues. Germline CDR1 and CDR2: MGHRA and YSYEKL. The CDR3 sequence is CASSQEEGRVGTDTQYF. CDR3 coding DNA: TGCGCCAGCAGCCAAGAGGAGGGCAGGGTGGGCACAGATACGCAGTATTTT.

The table lists this clonotype with many counts. This chain joins TRBV7-2 and TRBJ2-5; D possibly corresponds to TRBD1 (5 bases). The germline CDR1 and CDR2 sequences are SGHTA and FQGNSA. V lost 5 bases to trimming and J lost 1 base, with 8 bases between them. This CDR3 is 13 amino acids long. CDR3 sequence reads: CASSTQVQETQYF. In nucleotides, the CDR3 is TGTGCCAGCAGCACACAGGTCCAAGAGACCCAGTACTTC.

This clonotype was detected only a few times. The chain couples TRBV30 to TRBJ1-1; D unclear. The CDR3 has 13 residues. V lost 3 bases and J 4 bases, leaving 12 bases between the germline ends. The germline CDR1 and CDR2 sequences are GTSNPN and SVGIG (reference sequence). The CDR3 DNA reads TGTGCCTGGAGGATTAAGGGTGTCACTGAAGCTTTCTTT. The encoded protein is CAWRIKGVTEAFF. The entire variable domain, with the rest obtained from reference TRBV30 and TRBJ1-1, is as follows: SQTIHQWPATLVQPVGSPLSLECTVEGTSNPNLYWYRQAAGRGLQLLFYSVGIGQISSEVPQNLSASRPQDRQFILSSKKLLLSDSGFYLCAWRIKGVTEAFFGQGTRLTVV.

V usage is TRBV3-1 and J usage is TRBJ2-1; D remains ambiguous. The CDR3 length is 13 residues. Trimming cost V 5 bases and J 5 bases, with 10 bases left between them. CDR1 is LGHDT and CDR2 is YNNKEL in the germline V gene (reference sequence). This CDR3 is CASSWDLHNEQFF. CDR3 bases: TGTGCCAGCAGCTGGGATTTACACAATGAGCAGTTCTTC.

The chain recombines TRBV3-1 with TRBJ2-1; no firm D call. Trimming cost V 5 bases and J 9 bases, with 14 bases left between them. The CDR3 is 13 residues long. Germline-derived CDR1 and CDR2 are LGHDT and YNNKEL (reference sequence). CDR3 bases: TGTGCCAGCAGCTTTGAGGACCCCGGTGAGCAGTTCTTC. Its translation: CASSFEDPGEQFF.

This clonotype was counted ten times or more. This sequence joins TRBV6-5 and TRBJ2-1; D unresolved. V was clipped by 2 bases and J by 7 bases, with 12 bases between them. The CDR3 runs to 14 residues. Germline CDR1 and CDR2: MNHEY and SVGAGI. CDR3 amino acids: CASSYTGGVNEQFF. DNA of the CDR3: TGTGCCAGCAGTTACACGGGTGGGGTAAATGAGCAGTTCTTC.

This clonotype was picked up a small number of times. The chain recombines TRBV20-1 with TRBJ1-2; 9 bases align to TRBD1. The V segment lost 5 bases and the J segment 5 bases; nucleotides outside the gene matches: 9. From germline, CDR1 is DFQATT and CDR2 SNEGSKA (reference sequence). The CDR3 extends over 14 amino acids. CDR3 region: CSAARLGQGYGYTF. Here the CDR3 DNA reads TGCAGTGCTGCCCGACTGGGACAGGGTTATGGCTACACCTTC.

In its sample, this clonotype was seen many times. The chain is built from TRBV5-1 and TRBJ2-3; 7 positions agree with TRBD1. Unmatched junction bases numbered 7, after V lost 1 base and J lost 5 bases. This CDR3 has 15 amino acids. Per the germline V gene, CDR1 is SGHRS and CDR2 is YFSETQ. The CDR3 loop is CASSLRQGVIDTQYF. The CDR3 DNA is TGCGCCAGCAGCTTGAGGCAGGGGGTGATAGATACGCAGTATTTT.

This clonotype was seen a few times. The V call is TRBV9, the J call TRBJ2-1; TRBD2 agrees at 7 bases. Germline V gene sequence: CDR1 SGDLS, CDR2 YYNGEE. This CDR3 region has 15 residues. V was pared by 2 bases and J by 3 bases, with 5 bases of the junction left unmatched. Written as DNA, the CDR3 is TGTGCCAGCAGCGTTCGGGAGGACCTCTACAATGAGCAGTTCTTC. This sequence encodes CASSVREDLYNEQFF. Complete variable domain (other parts from reference TRBV9 and TRBJ2-1): DSGVTQTPKHLITATGQRVTLRCSPRSGDLSVYWYQQSLDQGLQFLIQYYNGEERAKGNILERFSAQQFPDLHSELNLSSLELGDSALYFCASSVREDLYNEQFFGPGTRLTVL.

The chain employs TRBV19 and TRBJ1-5, with D maybe TRBD1 (6 bases). The CDR3 has 16 residues. Germline V gene sequence: CDR1 LNHDA, CDR2 SQIVND (reference sequence). V was shortened by 5 bases and J by 4 bases, with 18 bases between the two germline ends. The CDR3 loop is CASSSRAGGANQPQHF. In DNA, the CDR3 is TGTGCCAGTAGTTCCCGGGCGGGGGGCGCAAATCAGCCCCAGCATTTT.

This clonotype was recorded at least ten times. The chain links TRBV28 to TRBJ1-4; 7 bases align to TRBD1. V gave up 8 bases and J gave up 7 bases; unmatched junction bases: 7. CDR1 is MDHEN and CDR2 is SYDVKM in the germline V gene. The CDR3 has 13 residues. Written as DNA, the CDR3 is TGTGCCAGCCGACAGGGCGGGGGTGAAAAACTGTTTTTT. Its protein product is CASRQGGGEKLFF.

This clonotype was seen more than once but under ten times. The V gene is TRBV6-5, the J gene TRBJ2-5; 7 positions agree with TRBD1. With V trimmed by 2 bases and J by 1 base, 1 base remained unmatched. Germline-derived CDR1 and CDR2 are MNHEY and SVGAGI. The CDR3 runs 14 residues. The CDR3 reads CASSYQGVQETQYF. The CDR3 DNA is TGTGCCAGCAGTTACCAGGGGGTCCAAGAGACCCAGTACTTC.

There are a few counts of this clonotype. This chain uses TRBV30 with TRBJ2-1, with 9 bases aligning to TRBD2. V trimming: 0 bases; J trimming: 7 bases; junction bases outside the gene matches: 7. Germline V gene data show CDR1 as GTSNPN and CDR2 as SVGIG (reference sequence). This CDR3 has 15 residues. The CDR3 DNA sequence: TGTGCCTGGAGTGTAGCCGGACTAGCGAGGAATGAGCAGTTCTTC. The encoded protein is CAWSVAGLARNEQFF.

Many counts were recorded for this clonotype. CDR3 in amino acids: CASSDSRVAQYF. The CDR3 DNA follows: TGTGCCAGCAGCGACAGCCGGGTGGCCCAGTACTTC. The V call is TRBV12-3 or TRBV12-4, the J call TRBJ2-5, with a possible D match to TRBD1 (5 bases). The V gene lost 6 bases and the J gene lost 9 bases, with 14 bases spanning the gap. CDR3 length: 12 amino acids.

This clonotype was observed a handful of times. The CDR3 region is CASSHPIWTVRAGELFF. In DNA, the CDR3 is TGCGCCAGCAGCCATCCAATTTGGACAGTTAGGGCCGGGGAGCTGTTTTTT. The gene calls are TRBV4-1 and TRBJ2-2; D is possibly TRBD1 (6 bases). This CDR3 region has 17 residues. Trimming stripped 3 bases from V and 6 bases from J, with 20 bases between. CDR1 and CDR2 from the germline V gene are MGHRA and YSYEKL.